This is a list of T cell receptor beta chains from one sample in a study of Ad26.COV2.S vaccination and SARS-CoV-2 variants. TCRdb's table, derived via immunoSEQ multiplex PCR, lists solely in-frame clones and lacks some. There are 300,000 to 350,000 clones in the sample; about 86% occur only once, and around 11% lies in the top ten. The specimen comprised peripheral blood, sampled in a trial of Ad26.COV2.S vaccine versus placebo. These receptors came from a person aged 18-65 years who received the Ad26.COV2.S COVID-19 vaccine or a placebo. CDR3s include the opening cysteine and the closing phenylalanine or tryptophan. Fields, in order: CDR3 protein, CDR3 DNA, J gene, clone size, D gene, V gene. A D gene is named only where the DNA matches it firmly. Some rows mark clone size as missing; the rest say once, few, many or name a class of expanded clone.

CDR3aa: CASSRTGGQQPQHF; CDR3nt: TGTGCCAGCAGTAGGACAGGGGGCCAACAGCCCCAGCATTTT; j_gene: TRBJ1-5; abundance: NA; d_gene: TRBD1; v_gene: TRBV27
CDR3aa: CASSLKGLSGANVLTF; CDR3nt: TGTGCCAGCAGTTTAAAGGGACTCTCTGGGGCCAACGTCCTGACTTTC; j_gene: TRBJ2-6; abundance: once; d_gene: NA; v_gene: TRBV27
CDR3aa: CASSETDRGETQYF; CDR3nt: TGTGCCAGCAGTGAAACCGACAGGGGAGAGACCCAGTACTTC; j_gene: TRBJ2-5; abundance: NA; d_gene: TRBD1; v_gene: TRBV6-1
CDR3aa: CASSERASGGPDTQYF; CDR3nt: TGTGCCAGCAGTGAAAGGGCTAGCGGGGGGCCAGATACGCAGTATTTT; j_gene: TRBJ2-3; abundance: NA; d_gene: TRBD2; v_gene: TRBV6-1
CDR3aa: CASSLSSTGNEKLFF; CDR3nt: TGTGCCAGCAGTTTAAGTTCGACAGGGAACGAAAAACTGTTTTTT; j_gene: TRBJ1-4; abundance: once; d_gene: TRBD1; v_gene: TRBV28
CDR3aa: CASSPTGSRSYEQYF; CDR3nt: TGCGCCAGCAGCCCGACAGGCTCCCGCTCCTACGAGCAGTACTTC; j_gene: TRBJ2-7; abundance: once; d_gene: NA; v_gene: TRBV5-1
CDR3aa: CASSRTGGYEQYF; CDR3nt: TGTGCCAGTAGTAGGACAGGGGGGTACGAGCAGTACTTC; j_gene: TRBJ2-7; abundance: NA; d_gene: TRBD1; v_gene: TRBV19
CDR3aa: CAITSQGAREAFF; CDR3nt: TGTGCCATCACCTCACAGGGTGCTCGTGAAGCTTTCTTT; j_gene: TRBJ1-1; abundance: NA; d_gene: NA; v_gene: TRBV10-3
CDR3aa: CASSSLQATNEKLFF; CDR3nt: TGTGCCAGCAGTTCTCTACAGGCAACTAATGAAAAACTGTTTTTT; j_gene: TRBJ1-4; abundance: NA; d_gene: NA; v_gene: TRBV28
CDR3aa: CATQGLRTGFTDTQYF; CDR3nt: TGTGCCACCCAGGGGCTTAGGACAGGGTTCACAGATACGCAGTATTTT; j_gene: TRBJ2-3; abundance: NA; d_gene: TRBD1; v_gene: TRBV10-3
CDR3aa: CATSEGNQPQHF; CDR3nt: TGTGCCACCAGTGAGGGCAATCAGCCCCAGCATTTT; j_gene: TRBJ1-5; abundance: NA; d_gene: NA; v_gene: TRBV24-1
CDR3aa: CATSEAGGSHNEQFF; CDR3nt: TGTGCCACCAGTGAGGCGGGGGGGTCACACAATGAGCAGTTCTTC; j_gene: TRBJ2-1; abundance: NA; d_gene: TRBD2; v_gene: TRBV24-1